Listed below are T cell receptor beta chains from one sample, sequenced in a study of OX40 agonist ivuxolimab in advanced cancers. Profiled with immunoSEQ multiplex PCR; TCRdb holds only in-frame clones, not every one. The sample holds over 50,000 clones, 70% to 90% seen once. This specimen consisted of CD4+ or CD8+ T cells sorted from blood, obtained in a trial of the OX40 agonist ivuxolimab. These TCRs come from an adult with an advanced solid tumor such as melanoma, head and neck, liver or kidney cancer. Both conserved end residues are part of each CDR3. D genes are given only for firm matches. Not every row has a clone size; where given, it reads once, few, many or a size class.

D gene	V gene	J gene	clone size	CDR3 DNA	CDR3 protein
-	TRBV6-5	TRBJ2-2	-	TGTGCCAGCAGTTCCCCTTTGTTGGGCACCGGGGAGCTGTTTTTT	CASSSPLLGTGELFF
-	TRBV11-2	TRBJ1-2	-	TGTGCCAGCAGCTGGGGGGAACAGTTCTATGGCTACACCTTC	CASSWGEQFYGYTF
-	TRBV11-2	TRBJ2-1	-	TGTGCCAGCAGCTTAGACAGTTACAATGAGCAGTTCTTC	CASSLDSYNEQFF
-	TRBV28	TRBJ2-7	-	TGTGCCAGCAGTCCATATTACGAGCAGTACTTC	CASSPYYEQYF
-	TRBV10-2	TRBJ2-7	-	TGCGCCAGCAGTGAGTTTGGCTCAGCCCCTACCTACGAGCAGTACTTC	CASSEFGSAPTYEQYF
-	TRBV7-9	TRBJ1-1	-	TGTGCCAGCAGCTTCAGGGAAAACACTGAAGCTTTCTTT	CASSFRENTEAFF
-	TRBV29-1	TRBJ2-3	-	TGCAGCGTAGCAGCAGGGGCTAGCACAGATACGCAGTATTTT	CSVAAGASTDTQYF
TRBD1	TRBV6-5	TRBJ2-7	-	TGTGCCAGCAGTTTTTCCACAGGGGGGCACGAGCAGTACTTC	CASSFSTGGHEQYF
TRBD1	TRBV5-5	TRBJ2-1	-	TGTGCCAGCAGCTTAGTGGGACAGGGGTACAATGAGCAGTTCTTC	CASSLVGQGYNEQFF
-	TRBV4-3	TRBJ2-7	-	TGCGCCAGCAGCCAAACCTTACAGGTAACCTACGAGCAGTACTTC	CASSQTLQVTYEQYF
TRBD2	TRBV28	TRBJ2-3	-	TGTGCCAGCAGTACTAGCGGGAGGGCCCTCGGAGATACGCAGTATTTT	CASSTSGRALGDTQYF
TRBD1	TRBV5-1	TRBJ1-4	-	TGCGCCAGCAGCGGAACAGGGGCGCCGGGTGAAAAACTGTTTTTT	CASSGTGAPGEKLFF
TRBD1	TRBV5-1	TRBJ1-4	-	TGCGCCAGCAGCTTGGAACAGGGGGACGAAAAACTGTTTTTT	CASSLEQGDEKLFF
TRBD2	TRBV29-1	TRBJ2-7	-	TGCAGCGTTGCGCCGGGACTAGCGGGAGCCTACGAGCAGTACTTC	CSVAPGLAGAYEQYF
-	TRBV30	TRBJ2-7	-	TGTGCCTGGGACTTGCCGGGGGTCGAGCAGTACTTC	CAWDLPGVEQYF
-	TRBV6-5	TRBJ2-1	-	TGTGCCAGCAGTTACTCTGAAGGAGAACATTACAATGAGCAGTTCTTC	CASSYSEGEHYNEQFF
-	TRBV28	TRBJ2-7	-	TGTGCCAGCAGTCCGGCCGCCTCCTACGAGCAGTACTTC	CASSPAASYEQYF
-	TRBV29-1	TRBJ2-7	-	TGCAGCGTTGAAGGCGGGGTTTCCTACGAGCAGTACTTC	CSVEGGVSYEQYF
-	TRBV4-1	TRBJ2-5	-	TGCGCCAGCAGCCAAGAAGGGTATTCCCAAGAGACCCAGTACTTC	CASSQEGYSQETQYF
TRBD2	TRBV27	TRBJ2-3	-	TGTGCCAGCAGTTTATCGGGAGGGTCCACAGATACGCAGTATTTT	CASSLSGGSTDTQYF
-	TRBV2	TRBJ2-7	-	TGTGCCAGCAGGGGCTACGAGCAGTACTTC	CASRGYEQYF
TRBD1	TRBV27	TRBJ1-2	few	TGTGCCAGCAGTTCGGGACAGGGCTATGGCTACACCTTC	CASSSGQGYGYTF
TRBD1	TRBV7-3	TRBJ2-1	-	TGTGCCAGCAGCTTATCAGAGGACAGGGAATACAATGAGCAGTTCTTC	CASSLSEDREYNEQFF
TRBD2	TRBV28	TRBJ2-7	few	TGTGCCAGCAGTTTACTAGCGGGAGATATAGACGAGCAGTACTTC	CASSLLAGDIDEQYF
TRBD1	TRBV27	TRBJ2-7	-	TGTGCCAGCAGTGAGGGGGCCTACGGCTCCTACGAGCAGTACTTC	CASSEGAYGSYEQYF
TRBD1	TRBV5-1	TRBJ2-7	-	TGCGCCAGTACGGGACAGGGGGTCGAGCAGTACTTC	CASTGQGVEQYF
TRBD2	TRBV19	TRBJ2-2	once	TGTGCCAGTAATGTAGCGGGAGGGAACACCGGGGAGCTGTTTTTT	CASNVAGGNTGELFF
-	TRBV6-5	TRBJ2-5	-	TGTGCCAGCAGTTACGGAACAGAGACCCAGTACTTC	CASSYGTETQYF
-	TRBV6-1	TRBJ1-3	-	TGTGCCAGCAGTGACCTGGGCTCTGGAAACACCATATATTTT	CASSDLGSGNTIYF
-	TRBV2	TRBJ1-2	-	TGTGCCAGCACTGGGTATGGCTACACCTTC	CASTGYGYTF
-	TRBV27	TRBJ1-5	-	TGTGCCAGCAGACCAGGGGCAGTCGATTATAATCAGCCCCAGCATTTT	CASRPGAVDYNQPQHF
-	TRBV7-3	TRBJ1-5	-	TGTGCCAGCAGCTTCATGGTTTTCAGTCAGCCCCAGCATTTT	CASSFMVFSQPQHF
TRBD1	TRBV10-3	TRBJ2-2	-	TGTGCCATCAGAGGGACAGACAACACCGGGGAGCTGTTTTTT	CAIRGTDNTGELFF